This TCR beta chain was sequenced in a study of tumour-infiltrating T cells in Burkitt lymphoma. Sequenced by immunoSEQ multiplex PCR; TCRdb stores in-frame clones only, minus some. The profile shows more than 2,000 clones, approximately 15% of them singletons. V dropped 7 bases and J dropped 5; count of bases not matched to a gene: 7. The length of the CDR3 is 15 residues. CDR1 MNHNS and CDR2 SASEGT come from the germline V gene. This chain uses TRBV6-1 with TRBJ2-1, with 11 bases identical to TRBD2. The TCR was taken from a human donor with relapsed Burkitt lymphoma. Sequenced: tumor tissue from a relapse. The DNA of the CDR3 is TGTGCCAGCAACGACATAGCGGGGGGGGACAATGAGCAGTTCTTC. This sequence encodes CASNDIAGGDNEQFF.